The table lists the clone carrying this TCR beta chain with a few counts. The germline gene is not matched at one end of the junction; a read error may be the cause. This entry is derived from a study of CDR3 diversity in severe acne. TCRdb independently ran MiXCR on the PCR reads; one entry per CDR3 protein. The sample lists some 84,000 distinct CDR3 sequences; 51% were seen once. The receptor was isolated from a male donor in good health, without acne. The sample consisted of blood.

The CDR3 sequence: CASSLKIGTTSEKLFF. CDR3 DNA sequence: TGCGCCAGCAGCTTGAAAATCGGGACAACTAGTGAAAAACTGTTTTTT. The rearrangement uses TRBV5-1 and TRBJ1-4, with D possibly being TRBD1 (6 bases). The CDR3 totals 16 residues. Germline CDR1 and CDR2: SGHRS and YFSETQ.